This paragraph covers one T cell receptor beta chain sequence. As yet, its antigen is unknown. This sample is drawn from a study of T cell responses to AZD1222 COVID-19 vaccine. For the study at large: Second-dose groups at about 4 or about 12 weeks were pooled.

V lost 0 bases and J 4 bases, leaving 10 bases between the germline ends. CDR1 is SNHLY and CDR2 is FYNNEI in the germline V gene. The CDR3 length is 15 residues. Overall study results and limits: Targeting of unmutated variant regions was reportedly seen in nearly half of spike-specific TCRs. The number of AZD1222 recipients seropositive at baseline was only 6 or 7. Dominant at 160-218 and 743-854, vaccine-associated CD4 TCRs also spanned spike.

Only in-frame clones appear in the TCRdb table, and some are missing; sequencing was by immunoSEQ multiplex PCR. The data contain about 150,000 clones, 90% of them singletons. This clonotype was sampled from an adult in good health. The gene calls are TRBV2 and TRBJ1-5; D ambiguous. Here the sequenced sample was peripheral blood, taken on day 0 of AZD1222 vaccination. As DNA, the CDR3 is TGTGCCAGCAGTGAAGCGCTTCCGGGAAATCAGCCCCAGCATTTT. Translated, it gives CASSEALPGNQPQHF.